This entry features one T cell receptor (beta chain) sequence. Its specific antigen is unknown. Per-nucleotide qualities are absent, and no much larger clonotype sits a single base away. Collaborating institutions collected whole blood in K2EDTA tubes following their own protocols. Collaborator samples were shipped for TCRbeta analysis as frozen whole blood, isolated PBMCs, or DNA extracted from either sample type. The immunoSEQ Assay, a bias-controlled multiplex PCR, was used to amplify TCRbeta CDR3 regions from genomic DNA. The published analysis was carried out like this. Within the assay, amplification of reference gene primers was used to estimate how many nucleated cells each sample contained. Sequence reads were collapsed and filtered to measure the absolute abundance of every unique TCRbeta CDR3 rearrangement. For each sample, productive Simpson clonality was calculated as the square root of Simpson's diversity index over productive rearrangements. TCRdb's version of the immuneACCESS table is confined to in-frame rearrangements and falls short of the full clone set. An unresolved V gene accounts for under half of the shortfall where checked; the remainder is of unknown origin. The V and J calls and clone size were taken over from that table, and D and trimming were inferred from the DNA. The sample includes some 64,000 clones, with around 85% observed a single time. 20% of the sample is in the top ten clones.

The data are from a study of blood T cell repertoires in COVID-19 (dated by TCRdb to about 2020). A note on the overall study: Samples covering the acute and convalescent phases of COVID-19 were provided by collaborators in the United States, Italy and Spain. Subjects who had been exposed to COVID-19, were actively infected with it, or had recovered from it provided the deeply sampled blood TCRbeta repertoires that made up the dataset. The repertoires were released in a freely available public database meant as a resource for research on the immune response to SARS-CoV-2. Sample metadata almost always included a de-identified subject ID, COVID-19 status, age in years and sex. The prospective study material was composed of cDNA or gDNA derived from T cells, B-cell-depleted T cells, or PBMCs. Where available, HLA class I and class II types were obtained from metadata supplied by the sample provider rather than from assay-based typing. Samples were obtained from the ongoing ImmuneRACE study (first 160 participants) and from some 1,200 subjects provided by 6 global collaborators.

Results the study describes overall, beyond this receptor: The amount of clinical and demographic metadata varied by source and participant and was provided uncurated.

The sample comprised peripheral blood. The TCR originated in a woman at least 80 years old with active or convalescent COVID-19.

The CDR3 is CASSPGGASSPLHF. The nucleotide sequence reads as follows: TGTGCCAGCAGCCCCGGGGGGGCGTCTTCACCCCTCCACTTT. The chain employs TRBV7-3 and TRBJ1-6; TRBD1 is perhaps the D gene, given 6 matching bases. CDR1 and CDR2 (SGHTA, FQGTGA) derive from the germline V gene. From its cysteine to its phenylalanine, the CDR3 spans 14 amino acids. Only CDR3 DNA remains: 42 bases, in frame from the first base. Trimming takes 5 bases from V and 9 bases from J, and the germline ends sit 14 bases apart.